This entry is about one TCR beta chain. This sample is part of a study of cytomegalovirus exposure and HLA in healthy donors. This CDR3 contains 16 residues. Per the germline V gene, CDR1 is MNHNS and CDR2 is SASEGT. The V and J ends lost 0 bases and 2 bases, in that order; junction bases with no gene match: 5. Assay used: immunoSEQ multiplex PCR; TCRdb lists only in-frame clones, some missing. The table lists around 250,000 clones, about 90% of them singletons. Sequencing input: PBMCs. V and J are TRBV6-1 and TRBJ2-7, with TRBD1 identical over 9 bases. The sequence was obtained from a woman aged 18-29 years in good health and CMV-seronegative. CDR3 coding DNA: TGTGCCAGCAGTGAAGCGGGGGGACAGGGAACCTACGAGCAGTACTTC. Translating it yields CASSEAGGQGTYEQYF.